The TCR beta chain described here comes from a study of breast tumors, draining lymph nodes, adjacent tissues. Findings and limits, study-wide: Data fit most tumor T cells coming from lymph node, expanding in tumor. Tumor TCR diversity was below lymph nodes but above nontumor tissue. Compared with basal-like, luminal-like tumors shared significantly more repertoire with nontumor tissue. Tumor T cell lymph node origin was a supported hypothesis, not proven.

TCRdb reanalysed the multiplex PCR reads using MiXCR and keeps one entry per CDR3 protein. The sample lists about 66,000 distinct CDR3 sequences, approximately 40% seen once, with over 7.5% in the top ten. This clonotype was detected ten times or more. The antigen remains undetermined. Sequences were obtained from breast tumor tissue. The source of this sequence is a female donor with breast cancer. Some clones in this sample may be carry-over from other donors' samples.

This CDR3 is CSARGLAGFYEQYF. In DNA, the CDR3 is TGCAGTGCTAGGGGACTAGCGGGGTTTTACGAGCAGTACTTC. The chain carries TRBV20-1 and TRBJ2-7, with TRBD2 matching over 13 bases. CDR3 length: 14 amino acids. V trimming: 3 bases; J trimming: 4 bases; junction bases outside the gene matches: 3. The germline V gene has CDR1 DFQATT and CDR2 SNEGSKA (reference sequence).